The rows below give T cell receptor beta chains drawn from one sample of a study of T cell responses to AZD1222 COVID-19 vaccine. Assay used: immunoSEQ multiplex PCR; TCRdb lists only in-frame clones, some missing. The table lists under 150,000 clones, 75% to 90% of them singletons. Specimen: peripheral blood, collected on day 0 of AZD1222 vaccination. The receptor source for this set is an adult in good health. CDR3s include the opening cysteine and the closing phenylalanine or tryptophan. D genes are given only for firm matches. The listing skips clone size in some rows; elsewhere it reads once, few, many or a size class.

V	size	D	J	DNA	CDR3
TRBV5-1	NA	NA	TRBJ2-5	TGCGCCAGCAGCTTGATGCCGGCCCAAGAGACCCAGTACTTC	CASSLMPAQETQYF
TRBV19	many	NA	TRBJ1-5	TGTGCCAGTAGTATGGGCAGCCTCAGCAATCAGCCCCAGCATTTT	CASSMGSLSNQPQHF
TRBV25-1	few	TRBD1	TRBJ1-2	TGTGCCAGCACCCCTGGACAGGGGAAATCCAACTATGGCTACACCTTC	CASTPGQGKSNYGYTF
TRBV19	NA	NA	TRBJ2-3	TGTGCCAGTAGTATAGTTGGCCTTGAAGCTTCGGATACGCAGTATTTT	CASSIVGLEASDTQYF
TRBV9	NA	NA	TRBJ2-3	TGTGCCAGCAGCGTAGGGGCTAGTCCCACAGATACGCAGTATTTT	CASSVGASPTDTQYF
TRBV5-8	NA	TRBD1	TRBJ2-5	TGTGCCAGCAGCCTTGGACAGGACCAAGAGACCCAGTACTTC	CASSLGQDQETQYF
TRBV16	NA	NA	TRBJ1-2	TGTGCCAGCAGCCAGGGACGTGGAGGTGGCTACACCTTC	CASSQGRGGGYTF
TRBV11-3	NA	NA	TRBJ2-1	TGTGCCAGCAGCCAAATGGGGGTTTGGGGGGAACCCGACAATGAGCAGTTCTTC	CASSQMGVWGEPDNEQFF
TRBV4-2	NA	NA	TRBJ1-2	TGTGCCAGCAGCCAAGCAGGTTTTAGTGGCTACACCTTC	CASSQAGFSGYTF
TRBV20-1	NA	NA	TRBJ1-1	TGCAGTGTTCCCTCGTCCACTGAAGCTTTCTTT	CSVPSSTEAFF
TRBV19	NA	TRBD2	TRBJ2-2	TGTGCCAGTAGTCTGGTAGCGGGAGGGCCGGACACCGGGGAGCTGTTTTTT	CASSLVAGGPDTGELFF
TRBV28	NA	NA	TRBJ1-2	TGTGCCAGCAGTGACAGCCTTTATGGCTACACCTTC	CASSDSLYGYTF
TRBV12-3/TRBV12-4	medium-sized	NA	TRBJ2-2	TGTGCCAGCAGTTTGGAGGGTACCGGGGAGCTGTTTTTT	CASSLEGTGELFF
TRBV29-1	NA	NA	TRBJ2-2	TGCAGCGTCGACACAGGCTCCCGCACCGGGGAGCTGTTTTTT	CSVDTGSRTGELFF
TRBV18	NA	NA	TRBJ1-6	TGTGCCAGCTCACCGGCAGGGCGAAATTCACCCCTCCACTTT	CASSPAGRNSPLHF
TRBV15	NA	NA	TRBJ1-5	TGTGCCACCAGCAGAGATCTTGCCGACGGGAGCAATCAGCCCCAGCATTTT	CATSRDLADGSNQPQHF
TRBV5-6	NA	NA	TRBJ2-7	TGTGCCAGCAGCCTCGGCAGGGACGAGCAGTACTTC	CASSLGRDEQYF
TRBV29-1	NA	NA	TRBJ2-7	TGCAGCGTTGAAGACGGAGGCGGTCCCTACGAGCAGTACTTC	CSVEDGGGPYEQYF
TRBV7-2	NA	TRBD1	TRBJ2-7	TGTGCCAGCAGCCAGAGGACAGGAGACCGCGAGCAGTACTTC	CASSQRTGDREQYF
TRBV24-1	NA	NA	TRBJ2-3	TGTGCCACCAGTGATTTAGGAGGAGGGGGGATTGCAGATACGCAGTATTTT	CATSDLGGGGIADTQYF
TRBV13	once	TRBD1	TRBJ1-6	TGTGCCAGCAGCTCACCTGAGACAGGGGGAGATTCACCCCTCCACTTT	CASSSPETGGDSPLHF
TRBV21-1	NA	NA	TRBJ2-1	TGTGCCAGCAGCAAAGCCGGGCGGGAGGGGGGCAATGAGCAGTTCTTC	CASSKAGREGGNEQFF
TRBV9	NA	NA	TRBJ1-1	TGTGCCAGCAGCGTCCTTCCGGGCAACACTGAAGCTTTCTTT	CASSVLPGNTEAFF
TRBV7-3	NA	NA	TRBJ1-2	TGTGCCAGCAGCTTAGCAGGGCCCGGCTATGGCTACACCTTC	CASSLAGPGYGYTF
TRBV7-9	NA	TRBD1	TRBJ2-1	TGTGCCAGCAGCCCTCGCTCGACAGGGATAAATGAGCAGTTCTTC	CASSPRSTGINEQFF
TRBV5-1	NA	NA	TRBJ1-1	TGCGCCAGCAGCCCGGAGGGACCAGGTGAAGCTTTCTTT	CASSPEGPGEAFF
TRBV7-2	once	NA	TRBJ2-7	TGTGCCAGCAGCTTACTCAGGGGACTAATTGTCTACGAGCAGTACTTC	CASSLLRGLIVYEQYF
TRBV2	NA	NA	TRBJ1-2	TGTGCCAGCACCTTTCAGTGGGCGTCCGGCTACACCTTC	CASTFQWASGYTF
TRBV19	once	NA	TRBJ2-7	TGTGCCAGTAGTTTCGTAGACTCCTACGAGCAGTACTTC	CASSFVDSYEQYF
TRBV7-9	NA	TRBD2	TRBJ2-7	TGTGCCAGCAGCCTCAGCAGCGGGGGGCACGAGCAGTACTTC	CASSLSSGGHEQYF
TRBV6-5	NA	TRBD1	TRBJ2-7	TGTGCCAGCAGCTCCGGGGGACAGGGATCCAACGAGCAGTACTTC	CASSSGGQGSNEQYF
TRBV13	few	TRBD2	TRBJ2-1	TGTGCCAGCAGCTTAGGAATAAGGCTAGCGGGCCCGAGCTCCTACAATGAGCAGTTCTTC	CASSLGIRLAGPSSYNEQFF
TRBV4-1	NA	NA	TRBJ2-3	TGCGCCAGCAGCCAAGATCAAAAGGGGGGGGATACGCAGTATTTT	CASSQDQKGGDTQYF
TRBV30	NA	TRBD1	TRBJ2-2	TGTGCCTGGAGGGTACAGGGGGCCGGGGAGCTGTTTTTT	CAWRVQGAGELFF
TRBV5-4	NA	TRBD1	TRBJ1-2	TGTGCCAGCAGCTTGGCAGGGGGCGGCTACACCTTC	CASSLAGGGYTF
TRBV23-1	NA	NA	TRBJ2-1	TGCGCCAGCAGTCAGAACGGAACCCCGAGCTCCTACAATGAGCAGTTCTTC	CASSQNGTPSSYNEQFF
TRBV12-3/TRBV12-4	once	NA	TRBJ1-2	TGTGCCAGCAGTTGGGCGGGGGGTAAGAGCTACACCTTC	CASSWAGGKSYTF